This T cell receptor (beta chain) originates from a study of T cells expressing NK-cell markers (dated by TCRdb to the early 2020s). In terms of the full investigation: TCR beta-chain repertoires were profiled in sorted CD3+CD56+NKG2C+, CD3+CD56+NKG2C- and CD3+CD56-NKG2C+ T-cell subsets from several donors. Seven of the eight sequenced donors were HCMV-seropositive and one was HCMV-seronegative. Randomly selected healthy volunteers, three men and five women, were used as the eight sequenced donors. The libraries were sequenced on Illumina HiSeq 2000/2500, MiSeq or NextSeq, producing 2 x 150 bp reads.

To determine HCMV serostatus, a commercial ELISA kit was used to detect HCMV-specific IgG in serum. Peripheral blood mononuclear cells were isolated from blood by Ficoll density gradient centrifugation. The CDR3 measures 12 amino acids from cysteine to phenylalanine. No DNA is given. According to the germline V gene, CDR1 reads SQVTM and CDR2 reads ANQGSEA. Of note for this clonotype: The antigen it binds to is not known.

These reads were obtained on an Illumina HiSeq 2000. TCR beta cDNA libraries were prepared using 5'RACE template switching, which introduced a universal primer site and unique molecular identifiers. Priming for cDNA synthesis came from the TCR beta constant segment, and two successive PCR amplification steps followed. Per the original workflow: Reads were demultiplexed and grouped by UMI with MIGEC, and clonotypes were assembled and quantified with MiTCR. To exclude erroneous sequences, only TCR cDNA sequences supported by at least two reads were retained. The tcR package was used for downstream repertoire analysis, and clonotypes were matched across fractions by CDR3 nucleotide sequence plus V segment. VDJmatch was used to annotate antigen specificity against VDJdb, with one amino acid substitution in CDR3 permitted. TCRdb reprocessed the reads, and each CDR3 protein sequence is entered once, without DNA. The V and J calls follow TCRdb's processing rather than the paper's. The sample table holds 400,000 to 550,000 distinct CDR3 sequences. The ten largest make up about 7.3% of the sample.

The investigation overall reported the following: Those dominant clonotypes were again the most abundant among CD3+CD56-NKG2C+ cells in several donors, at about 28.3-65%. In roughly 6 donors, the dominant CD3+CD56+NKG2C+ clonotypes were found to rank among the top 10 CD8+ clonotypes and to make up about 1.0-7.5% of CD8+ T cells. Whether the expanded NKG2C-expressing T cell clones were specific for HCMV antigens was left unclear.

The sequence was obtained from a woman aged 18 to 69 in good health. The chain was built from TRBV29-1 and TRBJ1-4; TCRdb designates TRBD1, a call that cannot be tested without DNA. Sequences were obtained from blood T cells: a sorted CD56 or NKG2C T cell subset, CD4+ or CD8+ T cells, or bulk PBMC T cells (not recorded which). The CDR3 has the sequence CSAQNRAEKLFF.